This T cell receptor (beta chain) was sequenced for a study of blood T cell repertoires in COVID-19 (dated by TCRdb to 2020 to 2021). Broadly, across the study: Collaborator samples came from the United States, Italy and Spain and covered acute and convalescent phases of COVID-19. The repertoires were released in a freely available public database intended as a resource for research on the immune response to SARS-CoV-2. The prospective study material was composed of cDNA or gDNA derived from T cells, B-cell-depleted T cells, or PBMCs. Deeply sampled blood TCRbeta repertoires from subjects exposed to, actively infected with, or recovered from COVID-19 were included in the dataset. A de-identified subject ID, COVID-19 status, age in years and sex were almost always included in the sample metadata. Where available, HLA class I and class II types were obtained from metadata supplied by the sample provider rather than from assay-based typing. The samples were drawn from two sources: the first 160 participants of the ongoing ImmuneRACE study, and 1,000 to 1,500 subjects contributed by 6 global collaborators.

Each collaborating institution followed its own protocols to collect whole blood in K2EDTA tubes. For TCRbeta analysis, collaborators shipped samples as frozen whole blood, isolated PBMCs, or DNA extracted from either of those sample types. About this clone: Its antigen target is currently unknown. Base qualities were left out, and no much larger clone turns up one base away.

The study at large found these results: Clinical and demographic metadata were provided uncurated, with the amount varying by source and participant.

The V end loses 7 bases and the J end loses 1 base, and a stretch of 13 bases separates them. Including the terminal cysteine and phenylalanine, the CDR3 comprises 14 residues. The CDR3 DNA has 42 bases and is translated from base 1. CDR1 and CDR2, looked up from the germline V gene, are MDHEN and SYDVKM. The immunoSEQ Assay, a bias-controlled multiplex PCR, was used to amplify TCRbeta CDR3 regions from genomic DNA. Concerning the study's data processing: The number of nucleated cells in each sample was estimated by amplification of reference gene primers within the assay. To quantify the absolute abundance of each unique TCRbeta CDR3 rearrangement, sequence reads were collapsed and filtered. For each sample, productive Simpson clonality was calculated as the square root of Simpson's diversity index over productive rearrangements. This immuneACCESS table, as held by TCRdb, lists in-frame sequences with V and J called but not all clones. Of the missing ones, under half trace to an unresolved V gene in checked studies; the others have no known cause. The D gene and trimming were derived from the DNA, and the V and J assignments and clone size from that table. In all, the sample holds roughly 73,000 clones, and more than 85% of those were seen once. Clones ranked in the top ten supply approximately 4.1% of the sample.

This sequence was found in an older man with active COVID-19. The chain couples TRBV28 to TRBJ2-5; the D region possibly corresponds to TRBD2 (6 bases align). Sequencing was performed on peripheral blood. The nucleotide sequence reads TGTGCCAGCACCCCGTTGGGGGGCCAAGAGACCCAGTACTTC. It translates as CASTPLGGQETQYF.